Shown below are 2 T cell receptor beta chains from a single sample sequenced in a study of blood T cell repertoires in COVID-19. Libraries were prepared by immunoSEQ multiplex PCR; TCRdb keeps only in-frame clonotypes and omits some of them. The profile shows roughly 190,000 clones, roughly 94% of them singletons. Input material: peripheral blood. The receptors were gathered from a man aged 25 to 40 with COVID-19, enrolled during active disease.

The chain carries TRBV2 and TRBJ2-2; 9 nucleotides line up with TRBD1. CDR1 and CDR2 from the germline V gene are SNHLY and FYNNEI. Losses at the gene ends were 6 bases for V and 7 bases for J; bases not matched to a gene: 9. The CDR3 has 15 amino acids. CDR3 region: CASRRDRVGFGELFF. CDR3 DNA: TGTGCCAGCAGGCGGGACAGGGTCGGTTTCGGGGAGCTGTTTTTT.

As concerns this clone: Other DNA sequences in this sample translate to the same CDR3. The CDR3 DNA sequence: TGTGCCAGTAGTCCAAGGGACAGCCAAGAGACCCAGTACTTC. Amino acid sequence: CASSPRDSQETQYF. The V and J genes are TRBV19 and TRBJ2-5; 7 bases align to TRBD1. The germline V gene has CDR1 LNHDA and CDR2 SQIVND (reference sequence). This CDR3 region has 14 residues. V gave up 5 bases and J gave up 1 base; unmatched junction bases: 4.